The rows below give T cell receptor beta chains drawn from one sample of a study of cytomegalovirus exposure and HLA in healthy donors. The protocol was immunoSEQ multiplex PCR, while the TCRdb copy is restricted to in-frame clones and leaves out a portion. Seen here are about 200,000 clones, 82% observed once, and the top ten hold about 6.1%. The sample comprised PBMCs. These receptor sequences come from a man aged 35-49 years in good health and CMV-seropositive. Both conserved end residues are part of each CDR3. Clone size appears in some rows only: once, few, many, or a class for an expanded clone.

size | V | CDR3
. | TRBV27 | CASSLQGGPEAFF
. | TRBV21-1 | CASSKGFLEREWVNEQFF
. | TRBV5-1 | CASSLGTGGWDGYTF
. | TRBV11-2 | CASSLWDGGNTGNEQFF
. | TRBV4-1 | CASSPGGGNTGELFF
. | TRBV5-1 | CASSLGDTLGGYTF
. | TRBV27 | CASSLRAGLEQYF
once | TRBV6-5 | CASSRGGAGANVLTF
few | TRBV7-6 | CASSLEASGRYNEQFF
. | TRBV27 | CASSSISRGSQPQHF
. | TRBV11-3 | CASSLRLAGFSGANVLTF
. | TRBV30 | CAWSEGLGNQPQHF
. | TRBV30 | CAWSGDRGWVAFF
. | TRBV6-5 | CASSSYKNTEAFF
once | TRBV7-9 | CASSFWGRAPDNEQFF
once | TRBV12-1 | CASSMDRVATGELFF
. | TRBV10-1 | CASSDQPTTATGELFF
. | TRBV2 | CASSGDSSNQPQHF
. | TRBV9 | CASSVEGALAGAYNEQFF
once | TRBV25-1 | CASSSLDGTLTDTQYF
. | TRBV4-1 | CASSQHRGGYTF
. | TRBV11-3 | CASSVGTSGWNTGELFF
. | TRBV9 | CASSVRDSGDEKLFF
once | TRBV10-3 | CAIRREGGTGELFF
. | TRBV19 | CASSDRGNYGYTF
. | TRBV9 | CASSPGTSGTLPYEQYF
. | TRBV6-1 | CASSDTGWYNEQFF
. | TRBV6-5 | CASSFPGLSSGNTIYF
. | TRBV2 | CANSGRITDTQYF
. | TRBV29-1 | CSVEGSPTGDTQYF
. | TRBV2 | CASSVLAAVGNEQFF
. | TRBV7-3 | CASSVTSGSSYNEQFF
. | TRBV7-6 | CASSLAAGPSYTEAFF
once | TRBV28 | CASSPGGRATDTQYF
. | TRBV4-2 | CASSQEGTRNTGELFF
. | TRBV30 | CAWSILGEAREKLFF
few | TRBV10-1 | CASSGAGDQDEQYF
. | TRBV18 | CASSRPAEKLFF
. | TRBV27 | CASSPGDGSYEQYF
. | TRBV19 | CASSISSGGEQYF
. | TRBV7-8 | CASSLADREREKLFF
. | TRBV6-6 | CASSLPTGAGEQYF
. | TRBV6-5 | CASLGDRGSEAFF
. | TRBV7-8 | CASSSDYSGGRYNEQFF
. | TRBV19 | CASSIRFDRGFPSGGYTF
. | TRBV5-4 | CASSTGLSTNEKLFF